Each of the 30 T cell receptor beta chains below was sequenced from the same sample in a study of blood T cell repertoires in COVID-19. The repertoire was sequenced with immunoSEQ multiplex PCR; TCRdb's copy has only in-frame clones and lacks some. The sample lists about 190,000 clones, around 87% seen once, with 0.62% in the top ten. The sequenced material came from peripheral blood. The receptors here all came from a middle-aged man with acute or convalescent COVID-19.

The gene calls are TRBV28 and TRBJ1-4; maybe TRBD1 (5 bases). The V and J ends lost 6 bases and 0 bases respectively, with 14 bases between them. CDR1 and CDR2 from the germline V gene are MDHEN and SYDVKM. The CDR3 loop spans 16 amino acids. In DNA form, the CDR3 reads TGTGCCAGCAGCCGATGGTCGGGGGCAACTAATGAAAAACTGTTTTTT. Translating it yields CASSRWSGATNEKLFF.

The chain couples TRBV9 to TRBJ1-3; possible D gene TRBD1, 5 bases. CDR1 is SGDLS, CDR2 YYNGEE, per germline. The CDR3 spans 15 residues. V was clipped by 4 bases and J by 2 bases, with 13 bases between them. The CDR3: CASSFQGSPGNTIYF. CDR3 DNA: TGTGCCAGCAGCTTTCAGGGCTCCCCTGGAAACACCATATATTTT.

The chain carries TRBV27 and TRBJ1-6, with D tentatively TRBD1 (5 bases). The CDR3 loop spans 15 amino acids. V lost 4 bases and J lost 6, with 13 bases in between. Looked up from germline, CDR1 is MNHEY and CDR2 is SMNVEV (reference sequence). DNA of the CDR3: TGTGCCAGCAGTTACGGCAGGACACTTAATTCACCCCTCCACTTT. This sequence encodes CASSYGRTLNSPLHF.

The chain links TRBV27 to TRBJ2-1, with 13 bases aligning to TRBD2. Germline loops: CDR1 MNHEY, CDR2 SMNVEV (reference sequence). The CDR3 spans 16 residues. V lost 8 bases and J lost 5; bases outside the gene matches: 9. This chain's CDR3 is CASASGTSGANNEQFF. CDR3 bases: TGTGCCAGCGCCTCCGGGACTAGCGGGGCTAACAATGAGCAGTTCTTC.

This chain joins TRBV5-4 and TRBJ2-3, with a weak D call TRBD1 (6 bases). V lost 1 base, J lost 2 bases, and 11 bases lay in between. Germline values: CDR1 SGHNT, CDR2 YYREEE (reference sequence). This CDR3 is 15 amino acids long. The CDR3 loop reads CASSLLTGATDTQYF. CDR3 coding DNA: TGTGCCAGCAGCTTGTTGACAGGAGCCACAGATACGCAGTATTTT.

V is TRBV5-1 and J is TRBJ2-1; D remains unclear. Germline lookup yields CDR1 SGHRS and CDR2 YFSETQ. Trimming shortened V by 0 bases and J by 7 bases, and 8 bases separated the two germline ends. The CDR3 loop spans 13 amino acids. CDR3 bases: TGCGCCAGCAGCTTGGTTCCGAGGAATGAGCAGTTCTTC. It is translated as CASSLVPRNEQFF.

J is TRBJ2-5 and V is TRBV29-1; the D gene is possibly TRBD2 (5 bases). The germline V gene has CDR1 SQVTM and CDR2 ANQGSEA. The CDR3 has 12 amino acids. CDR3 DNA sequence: TGCACCGCGGGTCGGTCCGGGGAGACCCAGTACTTC. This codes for CTAGRSGETQYF.

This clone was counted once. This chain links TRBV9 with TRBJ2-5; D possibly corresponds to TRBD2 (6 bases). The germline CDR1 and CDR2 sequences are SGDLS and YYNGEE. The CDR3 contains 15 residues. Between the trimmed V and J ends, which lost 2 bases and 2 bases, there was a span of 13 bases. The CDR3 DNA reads TGTGCCAGCAGCGTTAGTTCGGGACTGCAAGAGACCCAGTACTTC. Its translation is CASSVSSGLQETQYF.

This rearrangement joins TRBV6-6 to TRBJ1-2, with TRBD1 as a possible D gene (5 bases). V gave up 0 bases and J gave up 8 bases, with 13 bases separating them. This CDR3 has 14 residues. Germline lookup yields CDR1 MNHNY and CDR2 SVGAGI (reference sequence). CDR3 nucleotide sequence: TGTGCCAGCAGTTACTCGGGGGGGGAAAGCGGCTACACCTTC. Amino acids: CASSYSGGESGYTF.

The CDR3 coding sequence is TGTGCCAGCAGCCAAGTAGCCGGGAAAAAGACCCAGTACTTC. Translating gives CASSQVAGKKTQYF. The chain combines TRBV14 with TRBJ2-5, with a weak D call TRBD2 (5 bases). Trimming took 1 base from V and 6 from J, leaving 12 bases between them. Germline CDR1 is SGHDN and CDR2 is FVKESK. The CDR3 covers 14 residues. Supplemented by reference TRBV14 and TRBJ2-5, the full variable domain reads EAGVTQFPSHSVIEKGQTVTLRCDPISGHDNLYWYRRVMGKEIKFLLHFVKESKQDESGMPNNRFLAERTGGTYSTLKVQPAELEDSGVYFCASSQVAGKKTQYFGPGTRLLVL.

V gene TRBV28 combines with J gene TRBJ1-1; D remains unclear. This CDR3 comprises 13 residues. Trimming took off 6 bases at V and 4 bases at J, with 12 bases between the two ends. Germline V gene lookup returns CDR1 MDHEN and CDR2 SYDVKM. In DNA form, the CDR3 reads TGTGCCAGCAGGGGAGACCAACCCACTGAAGCTTTCTTT. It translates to CASRGDQPTEAFF. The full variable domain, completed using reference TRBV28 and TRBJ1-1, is DVKVTQSSRYLVKRTGEKVFLECVQDMDHENMFWYRQDPGLGLRLIYFSYDVKMKEKGDIPEGYSVSREKKERFSLILESASTNQTSMYLCASRGDQPTEAFFGQGTRLTVV.

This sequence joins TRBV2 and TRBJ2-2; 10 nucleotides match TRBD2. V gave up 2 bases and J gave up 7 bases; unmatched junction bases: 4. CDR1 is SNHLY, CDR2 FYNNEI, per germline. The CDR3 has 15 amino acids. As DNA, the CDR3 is TGTGCCAGCAGTGAACTAGCGGGAGCCCTCGGGGAGCTGTTTTTT. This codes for CASSELAGALGELFF.

The CDR3 DNA sequence: TGTGCCAGCAGTTACTACCGATGGGGGGAGGTTGCAGATACGCAGTATTTT. This codes for CASSYYRWGEVADTQYF. This rearrangement joins TRBV6-2 or TRBV6-3 to TRBJ2-3; a weak D match, TRBD2 (6 bases). The CDR3 runs to 17 residues. Germline V lookup: CDR1 MNHEY, CDR2 SVGEGT. Trimming took 1 base from V and 4 from J, leaving 18 bases between them.

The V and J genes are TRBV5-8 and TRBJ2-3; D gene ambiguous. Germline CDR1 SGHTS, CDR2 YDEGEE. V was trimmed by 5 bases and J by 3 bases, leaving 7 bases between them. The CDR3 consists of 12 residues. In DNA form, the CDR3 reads TGTGCCAGCAGTTACAGAACAGATACGCAGTATTTT. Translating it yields CASSYRTDTQYF.

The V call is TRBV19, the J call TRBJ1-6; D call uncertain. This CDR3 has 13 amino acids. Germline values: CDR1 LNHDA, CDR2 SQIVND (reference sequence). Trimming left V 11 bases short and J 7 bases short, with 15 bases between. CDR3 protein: CASRAVRNSPLHF. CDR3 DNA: TGTGCCTCGAGGGCGGTTCGGAATTCACCCCTCCACTTT.

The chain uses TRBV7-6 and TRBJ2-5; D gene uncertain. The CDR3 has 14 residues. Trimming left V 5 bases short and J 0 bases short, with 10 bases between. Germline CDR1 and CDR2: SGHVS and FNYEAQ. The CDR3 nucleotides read TGTGCCAGCAGCCCCGTAACTTACCAAGAGACCCAGTACTTC. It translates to CASSPVTYQETQYF.

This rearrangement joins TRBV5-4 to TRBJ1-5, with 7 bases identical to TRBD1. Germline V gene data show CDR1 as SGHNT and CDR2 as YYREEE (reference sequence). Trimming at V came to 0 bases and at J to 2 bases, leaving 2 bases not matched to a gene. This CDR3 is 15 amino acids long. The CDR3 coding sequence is TGTGCCAGCAGCTTGGGTGGGACAGGCAATCAGCCCCAGCATTTT. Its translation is CASSLGGTGNQPQHF. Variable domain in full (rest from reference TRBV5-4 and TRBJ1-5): ETGVTQSPTHLIKTRGQQVTLRCSSQSGHNTVSWYQQALGQGPQFIFQYYREEENGRGNFPPRFSGLQFPNYSSELNVNALELDDSALYLCASSLGGTGNQPQHFGDGTRLSIL.

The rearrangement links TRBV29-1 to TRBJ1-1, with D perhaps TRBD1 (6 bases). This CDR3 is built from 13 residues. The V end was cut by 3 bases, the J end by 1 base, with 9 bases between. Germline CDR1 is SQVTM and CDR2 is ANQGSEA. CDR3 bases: TGCAGCGTTGAGGGACAAGCGAACACTGAAGCTTTCTTT. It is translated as CSVEGQANTEAFF.

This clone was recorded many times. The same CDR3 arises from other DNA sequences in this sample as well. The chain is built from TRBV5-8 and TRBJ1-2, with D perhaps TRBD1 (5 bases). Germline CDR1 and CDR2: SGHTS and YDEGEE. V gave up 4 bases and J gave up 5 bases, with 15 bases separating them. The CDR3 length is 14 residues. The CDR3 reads CASSTLDRGYGYTF. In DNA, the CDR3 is TGTGCCAGCAGCACCCTCGACAGAGGATATGGCTACACCTTC.

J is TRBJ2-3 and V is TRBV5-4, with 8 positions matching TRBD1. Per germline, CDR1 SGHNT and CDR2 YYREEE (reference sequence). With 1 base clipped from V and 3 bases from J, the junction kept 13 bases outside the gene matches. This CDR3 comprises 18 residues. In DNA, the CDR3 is TGTGCCAGCAGCTTGAAGCGTTCGGTGCAGGGGGCAACAGATACGCAGTATTTT. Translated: CASSLKRSVQGATDTQYF.

CDR3 loop: CASSAAGGKYNEQFF. The CDR3 region has the DNA TGTGCCAGCAGTGCAGCGGGGGGCAAATACAATGAGCAGTTCTTC. The V gene is TRBV6-4, the J gene TRBJ2-1; TRBD2 matches at 9 bases. The CDR3 covers 15 residues. V gave up 4 bases and J gave up 4 bases; unmatched junction bases: 5. From germline, CDR1 is MRHNA and CDR2 SNTAGT.

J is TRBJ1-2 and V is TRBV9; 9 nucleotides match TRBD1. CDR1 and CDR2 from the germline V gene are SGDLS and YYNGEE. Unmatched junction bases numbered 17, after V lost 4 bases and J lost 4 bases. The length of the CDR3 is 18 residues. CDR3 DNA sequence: TGTGCCAGCAGCCCCCACCTCATAGGGACAGGGCACTTCTATGGCTACACCTTC. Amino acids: CASSPHLIGTGHFYGYTF. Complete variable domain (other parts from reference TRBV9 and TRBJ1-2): DSGVTQTPKHLITATGQRVTLRCSPRSGDLSVYWYQQSLDQGLQFLIQYYNGEERAKGNILERFSAQQFPDLHSELNLSSLELGDSALYFCASSPHLIGTGHFYGYTFGSGTRLTVV.

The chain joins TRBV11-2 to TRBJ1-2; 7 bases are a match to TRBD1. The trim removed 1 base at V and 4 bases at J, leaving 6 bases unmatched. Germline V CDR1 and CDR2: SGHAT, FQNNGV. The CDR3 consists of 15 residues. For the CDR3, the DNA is TGTGCCAGCAGCTTAGGGAGGGGGCCTGGCTATGGCTACACCTTC. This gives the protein CASSLGRGPGYGYTF.

The CDR3: CASSQVLDYEQYF. CDR3 DNA sequence: TGTGCCAGCAGCCAAGTCCTAGACTACGAGCAGTACTTC. The V call is TRBV3-1 (or the pseudogene TRBV3-2), the J call TRBJ2-7; D is unresolved. This CDR3 has 13 amino acids. Germline V lookup: CDR1 LGHDT, CDR2 YNNKEL (reference sequence). V was cut by 1 base and J by 3 bases, with 7 bases left in between.

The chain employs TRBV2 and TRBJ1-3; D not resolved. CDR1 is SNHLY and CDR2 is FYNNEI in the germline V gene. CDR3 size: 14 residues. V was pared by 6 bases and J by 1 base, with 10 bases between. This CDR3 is CASRVQLSGNTIYF. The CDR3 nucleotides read TGTGCCAGCAGAGTACAGCTTTCTGGAAACACCATATATTTT.

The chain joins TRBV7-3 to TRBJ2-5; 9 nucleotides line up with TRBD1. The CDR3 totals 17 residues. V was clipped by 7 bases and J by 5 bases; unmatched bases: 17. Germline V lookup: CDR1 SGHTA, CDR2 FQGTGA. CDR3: CASNIRDRDHPSETQYF. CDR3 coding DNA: TGTGCCAGCAACATCCGGGACAGGGACCACCCTAGTGAGACCCAGTACTTC.

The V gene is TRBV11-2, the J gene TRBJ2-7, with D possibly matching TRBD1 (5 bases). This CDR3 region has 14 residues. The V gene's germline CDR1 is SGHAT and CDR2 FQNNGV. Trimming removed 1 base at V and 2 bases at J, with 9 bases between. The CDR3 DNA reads TGTGCCAGCAGCTTAGGACAGATCGCCTACGAGCAGTACTTC. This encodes CASSLGQIAYEQYF.

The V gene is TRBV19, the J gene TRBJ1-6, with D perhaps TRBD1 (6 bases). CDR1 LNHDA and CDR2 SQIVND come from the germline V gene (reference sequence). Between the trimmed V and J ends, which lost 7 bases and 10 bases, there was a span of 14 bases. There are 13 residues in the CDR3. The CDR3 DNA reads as TGTGCCAGTACTCGGGGGGCAGAGTCACCCCTCCACTTT. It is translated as CASTRGAESPLHF.

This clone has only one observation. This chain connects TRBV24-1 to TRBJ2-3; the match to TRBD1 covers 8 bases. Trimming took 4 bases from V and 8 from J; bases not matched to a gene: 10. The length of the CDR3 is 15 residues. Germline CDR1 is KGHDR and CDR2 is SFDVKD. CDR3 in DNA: TGTGCCACCAGTGACCGGACAGGGACCGGAGGTACGCAGTATTTT. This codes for CATSDRTGTGGTQYF.

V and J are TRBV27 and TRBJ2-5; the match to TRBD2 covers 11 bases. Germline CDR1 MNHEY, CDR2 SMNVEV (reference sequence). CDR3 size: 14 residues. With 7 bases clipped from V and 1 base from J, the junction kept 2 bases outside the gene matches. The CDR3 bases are TGTGCCAGCAAGACTAGCGGGGTCCAAGAGACCCAGTACTTC. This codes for CASKTSGVQETQYF.